These 26 T cell receptor beta chains originate from one sample sequenced in a study of T cells after yellow fever vaccination. From the 5' RACE reads, TCRdb called clonotypes with MiXCR, one entry per CDR3 protein. The table lists around 550,000 distinct CDR3 sequences, 19% of them singletons. The specimen comprised PBMCs, sampled 15 days after the yellow fever booster vaccination. Source of these receptors: a man aged 25-45 years who received the YFV17D yellow fever vaccine.

This clonotype occurred many times. The V gene is TRBV24-1, the J gene TRBJ2-1; possibly TRBD2 for D (6 bases). The V gene's germline CDR1 is KGHDR and CDR2 SFDVKD. V lost 3 bases and J lost 8, with 16 bases in between. The CDR3 has 15 residues. Here the CDR3 DNA reads TGTGCCACCAGTGATATAGCGGACACACGGGATGAGCAGTTCTTC. The encoded protein is CATSDIADTRDEQFF.

This clonotype was picked up a small number of times. J is TRBJ2-7 and V is TRBV30; TRBD1 agrees at 8 bases. Germline V CDR1 and CDR2: GTSNPN, SVGIG (reference sequence). The CDR3 is 14 residues long. Losses at the gene ends were 5 bases for V and 2 bases for J; bases not matched to a gene: 8. CDR3 DNA sequence: TGTGCCTGGGGGGTAGGGACAGGTCCCTACGAGCAGTACTTC. It yields the protein CAWGVGTGPYEQYF.

The rearrangement joins TRBV9 to TRBJ2-7; 9 positions agree with TRBD1. V dropped 0 bases and J dropped 5; count of bases not matched to a gene: 6. The CDR3 has 15 residues. Germline assignment: CDR1 SGDLS and CDR2 YYNGEE. The CDR3 DNA reads as TGTGCCAGCAGCGTAGCCGGGACAGGGTACGACGAGCAGTACTTC. Translating gives CASSVAGTGYDEQYF.

The chain recombines TRBV6-5 with TRBJ2-1, with TRBD2 matching 10 bases. This CDR3 spans 16 amino acids. The ends lost 2 bases at V and 8 bases at J; junction bases unmatched: 9. CDR1 is MNHEY and CDR2 is SVGAGI in the germline V gene. The CDR3 DNA is TGTGCCAGCAGTTACGGGAAATCTCTAGCGGGAGATGAGCAGTTCTTC. Translated: CASSYGKSLAGDEQFF.

This CDR3 reads CASSKGEGGYYEQYF. CDR3 in DNA: TGTGCCAGCAGCAAAGGAGAGGGCGGGTACTACGAGCAGTACTTC. The chain recombines TRBV21-1 with TRBJ2-7; TRBD2 is the table's D call and was not checked against the DNA. TRBV21-1 is assigned pseudogene status. This CDR3 has 15 amino acids.

This sequence joins TRBV29-1 and TRBJ2-5; D not resolved. The CDR3 covers 12 residues. Germline V CDR1 and CDR2: SQVTM, ANQGSEA. Trimming shortened V by 3 bases and J by 4 bases, and 9 bases separated the two germline ends. CDR3 in DNA: TGCAGCGTTGACGGCCTCTCAGAGACCCAGTACTTC. It yields the protein CSVDGLSETQYF.

This clonotype has more than one count but fewer than ten. The rearrangement links TRBV3-1 to TRBJ2-3; D remains ambiguous. Germline CDR1 reads LGHDT; CDR2 reads YNNKEL (reference sequence). CDR3 size: 11 residues. V was trimmed by 1 base and J by 10 bases, leaving 6 bases between them. The CDR3 loop reads CASSQVEAQYF. CDR3 DNA sequence: TGTGCCAGCAGCCAAGTAGAGGCGCAGTATTTT.

In DNA form, the CDR3 reads TGTGCCAGCAGCCGAGGGACACTAGCGGGAGGAGATACGCAGTATTTT. Protein product: CASSRGTLAGGDTQYF. V usage is TRBV7-9 and J usage is TRBJ2-3; 12 positions agree with TRBD2. Germline V gene sequence: CDR1 SEHNR, CDR2 FQNEAQ (reference sequence). This CDR3 spans 16 amino acids. Germline trimming cut 5 bases from V and 5 bases from J; bases unmatched to any gene: 8.

The CDR3 spells CSASPSSRGTGANVLTF. Written as DNA, the CDR3 is TGCAGTGCTTCCCCTTCTAGTCGGGGGACCGGGGCCAACGTCCTGACTTTC. The chain uses TRBV20-1 and TRBJ2-6, with D possibly being TRBD2 (6 bases). There are 17 residues in the CDR3. V was shortened by 5 bases and J by 4 bases, with 21 bases between the two germline ends. Per the germline V gene, CDR1 is DFQATT and CDR2 is SNEGSKA (reference sequence).

This chain uses TRBV7-2 with TRBJ2-1; 7 nucleotides line up with TRBD2. Germline loops: CDR1 SGHTA, CDR2 FQGNSA. The CDR3 has 14 residues. J gave up 8 bases and V 2 bases, and 6 bases lay outside the gene matches. The CDR3 region is CASSLMGGEDEQFF. The CDR3 DNA sequence: TGTGCCAGCAGCTTAATGGGGGGGGAGGATGAGCAGTTCTTC.

V and J are TRBV20-1 and TRBJ2-3, with 13 bases identical to TRBD2. Germline trimming cut 3 bases from V and 2 bases from J; bases unmatched to any gene: 5. Germline V gene lookup returns CDR1 DFQATT and CDR2 SNEGSKA (reference sequence). CDR3 length: 16 amino acids. The CDR3 loop reads CSASATSGRATDTQYF. CDR3 sequence (DNA): TGCAGTGCTAGTGCAACTAGCGGGAGGGCCACAGATACGCAGTATTTT.

This clonotype was detected a few times. This sequence joins TRBV12-3 or TRBV12-4 and TRBJ2-3, with 11 bases identical to TRBD2. The CDR3 extends over 17 amino acids. The trim removed 3 bases at V and 6 bases at J, leaving 11 bases unmatched. The CDR3: CASSLGTSGRNTDTQYF. The DNA for the CDR3 is TGTGCCAGCAGTTTGGGAACTAGCGGGAGAAATACGGATACGCAGTATTTT.

This clonotype was seen just once. This chain uses TRBV29-1 with TRBJ2-2; 8 bases line up with TRBD1. This CDR3 contains 14 residues. The germline CDR1 and CDR2 sequences are SQVTM and ANQGSEA. V was pared by 7 bases and J by 6 bases, with 10 bases of the junction left unmatched. The CDR3 is CSARTGTDPGELFF. The CDR3 DNA follows: TGCAGCGCCCGGACAGGGACTGACCCCGGGGAGCTGTTTTTT.

This clonotype was seen many times. The gene calls are TRBV29-1 and TRBJ2-6; D is perhaps TRBD1 (6 bases). This CDR3 comprises 15 residues. V lost 7 bases and J 0 bases, leaving 13 bases between the germline ends. Germline V gene lookup returns CDR1 SQVTM and CDR2 ANQGSEA. CDR3 in amino acids: CSAQQGSSGANVLTF. As DNA, the CDR3 is TGCAGCGCTCAACAGGGAAGCTCTGGGGCCAACGTCCTGACTTTC.

A few counts support this clonotype. J is TRBJ1-2 and V is TRBV28; tentatively, D is TRBD1 (6 bases). The germline CDR1 and CDR2 sequences are MDHEN and SYDVKM. The CDR3 is made up of 15 amino acids. The germline V and J ends were trimmed by 6 bases and 4 bases, with 18 bases remaining between them. The CDR3 region has the DNA TGTGCCAGCAGCCGGGACCGGTGGGACACCTATGGCTACACCTTC. This translates into CASSRDRWDTYGYTF.

The rearrangement joins TRBV20-1 to TRBJ1-1; D unclear. The CDR3 is 17 residues long. Germline V gene data show CDR1 as DFQATT and CDR2 as SNEGSKA (reference sequence). Trimming stripped 0 bases from V and 4 bases from J, with 21 bases between. Here the CDR3 DNA reads TGCAGTGCTAGAGAGGCCCTACGGGCGGCGTGGAGCACTGAAGCTTTCTTT. The encoded protein is CSAREALRAAWSTEAFF.

This clonotype was observed a few times. The gene calls are TRBV29-1 and TRBJ2-5; no clear D. Germline CDR1 SQVTM, CDR2 ANQGSEA. The V gene lost 2 bases and the J gene lost 5 bases, with 9 bases spanning the gap. The CDR3 consists of 12 residues. The CDR3 loop is CSVEKGWETQYF. CDR3 nucleotides: TGCAGCGTTGAAAAGGGCTGGGAGACCCAGTACTTC.

In its sample, this clonotype was seen a few times. The rearrangement joins TRBV20-1 to TRBJ2-7; D remains ambiguous. Looked up from germline, CDR1 is DFQATT and CDR2 is SNEGSKA (reference sequence). The CDR3 covers 11 residues. The ends were cut back, 6 bases at V and 3 bases at J, with 9 bases in the middle. The CDR3 sequence is CSAKYYYEQYF. CDR3 bases: TGCAGTGCGAAGTACTACTACGAGCAGTACTTC.

This clonotype was seen more than once but under ten times. The genes are TRBV7-2 and TRBJ2-7, with 10 positions matching TRBD2. The V gene end was trimmed by 4 bases and the J gene end by 3 bases; junction bases not matched to a gene: 3. The CDR3 totals 14 residues. The germline V gene has CDR1 SGHTA and CDR2 FQGNSA. CDR3 protein: CASSSTSGYYEQYF. The CDR3 region has the DNA TGTGCCAGCAGCTCGACTAGCGGGTACTACGAGCAGTACTTC.

CDR3 bases: TGTGCCATCAGTGAAAGGTCCATGAACACTGAAGCTTTCTTT. Encoded protein: CAISERSMNTEAFF. This chain links TRBV10-3 with TRBJ1-1; D uncertain. CDR1 and CDR2 from the germline V gene are ENHRY and SYGVKD. The CDR3 runs 14 residues. Trimming pared 3 bases from V and 0 bases from J, leaving 8 bases between.

This chain links TRBV12-3 or TRBV12-4 with TRBJ2-3, with D uncertain. The CDR3 runs to 12 residues. V shed 2 bases and J shed 5 bases, with 5 bases lying between them. CDR3 nucleotide sequence: TGTGCCAGCAGTTTATTTATAGATACGCAGTATTTT. It yields the protein CASSLFIDTQYF.

This clonotype was seen a few times. The rearrangement links TRBV4-3 to TRBJ2-7; D gene ambiguous. The length of the CDR3 is 14 residues. V was shortened by 1 base and J by 2 bases, with 9 bases between the two germline ends. Germline CDR1 and CDR2: LGHNA and YSLEER. The CDR3 region has the DNA TGCGCCAGCAGCCAAGTAAGGTCCCCCTACGAGCAGTACTTC. Translating gives CASSQVRSPYEQYF.

This clonotype was counted ten times or more. The chain has TRBV7-8 and TRBJ2-1; 12 bases map to TRBD2. Germline loops: CDR1 SGHVS, CDR2 FQNEAQ. Germline trimming cut 6 bases from V and 1 base from J; bases unmatched to any gene: 7. The CDR3 covers 17 residues. The CDR3 region has the DNA TGTGCCAGCAGTCTCGGACTAGCGGGAATGTCCTACAATGAGCAGTTCTTC. This translates into CASSLGLAGMSYNEQFF.

The sample holds a few counts of this clonotype. V usage is TRBV15 and J usage is TRBJ1-2; D perhaps matches TRBD1 (6 bases). Trimming took off 1 base at V and 4 bases at J, with 19 bases between the two ends. The CDR3 length is 17 residues. Germline CDR1 and CDR2: LNHNV and YYDKDF (reference sequence). In DNA form, the CDR3 reads TGTGCCACCAGCAGAGGGCCTCGACAGGACACACGCTATGGCTACACCTTC. Translation gives CATSRGPRQDTRYGYTF.

J is TRBJ2-2 and V is TRBV29-1; perhaps TRBD2 as D (7 bases). Trimming removed 3 bases at V and 6 bases at J, with 17 bases between. CDR1 SQVTM and CDR2 ANQGSEA come from the germline V gene. The CDR3 contains 15 residues. CDR3 sequence (DNA): TGCAGCGTTGATCTGGGAGGGGGGGTCTCCGGGGAGCTGTTTTTT. Its translation is CSVDLGGGVSGELFF.

Only a few counts were recorded for this clonotype. J is TRBJ2-7 and V is TRBV27, with 7 bases that match TRBD1. Germline assignment: CDR1 MNHEY and CDR2 SMNVEV (reference sequence). There are 15 residues in the CDR3. V gave up 0 bases and J gave up 1 base; unmatched junction bases: 3. The DNA of the CDR3 is TGTGCCAGCAGTTTATCCCGACAGGGTTCCTACGAGCAGTACTTC. Translating it yields CASSLSRQGSYEQYF.